This T cell receptor beta chain is drawn from a study of metastatic and nonmetastatic thyroid tumors. Study-wide context: Thyroid patients, malignant and benign, had repertoires compared across blood and tumor or nodule tissue. Notes on the study in general: According to reports, the diversity of TCR beta was significantly higher in malignant thyroid tumors than in benign nodules, and this held in both blood and tumor samples.

This clone was detected many times. Its antigen is not identified. The CDR3 covers 13 residues. Germline loops: CDR1 KGHSH, CDR2 LQKENI. V was trimmed by 6 bases and J by 1 base, leaving 8 bases between them. Original handling: To classify distant metastasis in papillary thyroid cancer, a model was built from CDR3 differences across clinicopathological groups. TCRdb re-called the PCR reads via MiXCR. None of the V and J calls come from the authors' own analysis; TCRdb made them. The sample gives some 26,000 clones, approximately 20% of which show up once; about 4% is in the top ten. Ahead of thyroid surgery, no patient had received treatment of any kind.

V usage is TRBV18 and J usage is TRBJ2-3, with D uncertain. The material sequenced was adjacent normal tissue. The source of this sequence is a female donor with papillary thyroid cancer or a benign thyroid nodule (not recorded which). Some clones in this sample may be carry-over from other donors' samples. The CDR3 DNA reads TGTGCCAGCTCGTTTGGCGGCACAGATACGCAGTATTTT. Translating it yields CASSFGGTDTQYF.